Listed below are T cell receptor beta chains from one sample, sequenced in a study of PD-1 blockade in classical Hodgkin lymphoma. Using immunoSEQ multiplex PCR, the repertoire was profiled, and TCRdb retains in-frame clones only, with some absent. The table shows about 94,000 clones, with 89% occurring only once. The input for sequencing was peripheral blood mononuclear cells (PBMCs), taken before the second cycle of nivolumab. All receptors derive from a human donor with classical Hodgkin lymphoma. Both conserved end residues are part of each CDR3. The D gene is left open where the match is weak. Clone size is shown for a subset of rows, as once, few, many or a class of expanded clone.

V gene,D gene,J gene,clone size,CDR3 protein,CDR3 DNA
TRBV7-9,-,TRBJ2-7,-,CASSPGKVYEQYF,TGTGCCAGCAGCCCCGGGAAGGTCTACGAGCAGTACTTC
TRBV14,TRBD2,TRBJ2-7,-,CASSATSGSYEQYF,TGTGCCAGCAGCGCAACTAGCGGGTCCTACGAGCAGTACTTC
TRBV4-2,-,TRBJ2-7,-,CASSQDIRDVYEQYF,TGTGCCAGCAGCCAAGATATCCGGGACGTCTACGAGCAGTACTTC
TRBV13,-,TRBJ1-5,once,CASSLGPSGGGNQPQHF,TGTGCCAGCAGCTTAGGCCCAAGCGGAGGGGGCAATCAGCCCCAGCATTTT
TRBV19,-,TRBJ2-1,-,CASSIYGGNYNEQFF,TGTGCCAGTAGTATCTACGGCGGGAATTACAATGAGCAGTTCTTC
TRBV30,-,TRBJ2-1,-,CAWSALPSQREQFF,TGTGCCTGGAGTGCCCTTCCATCCCAGCGGGAGCAGTTCTTC
TRBV15,-,TRBJ2-5,-,CATSRGPSGWTQYF,TGTGCCACCAGTAGGGGACCCAGCGGGTGGACCCAGTACTTC
TRBV9,-,TRBJ2-7,-,CASSSHGQDSYEQYF,TGTGCCAGCAGCTCCCATGGCCAGGACTCCTACGAGCAGTACTTC
TRBV19,-,TRBJ1-5,-,CASSIYFDSNQPQHF,TGTGCCAGTAGTATTTACTTTGATAGCAATCAGCCCCAGCATTTT
TRBV19,-,TRBJ2-7,-,CASSGTTSYEQYF,TGTGCCAGCTCCGGGACAACCTCCTACGAGCAGTACTTC
TRBV7-9,TRBD2,TRBJ2-2,-,CASRQRGETGELFF,TGTGCCAGCAGACAACGGGGGGAAACCGGGGAGCTGTTTTTT
TRBV13,-,TRBJ1-1,-,CASSLGPEEAFF,TGTGCCAGCAGCTTAGGTCCGGAGGAAGCTTTCTTT
TRBV28,-,TRBJ2-7,-,CASSPIEMFEQYF,TGTGCCAGCAGCCCGATCGAGATGTTCGAGCAGTACTTC
TRBV7-6,TRBD1,TRBJ2-2,-,CASSSGTENTGELFF,TGTGCCAGCAGCTCCGGGACAGAAAACACCGGGGAGCTGTTTTTT
TRBV27,TRBD2,TRBJ2-7,once,CASSLWGAGGLYEQYF,TGTGCCAGCAGTTTATGGGGGGCGGGAGGACTCTACGAGCAGTACTTC
TRBV18,-,TRBJ2-5,-,CASSPGETQYF,TGTGCCAGCTCACCTGGAGAGACCCAGTACTTC
TRBV28,-,TRBJ2-3,once,CASSPSVHTQYF,TGTGCCAGCAGCCCCTCGGTTCATACGCAGTATTTT
TRBV28,-,TRBJ2-7,-,CASSLGSYEQYF,TGTGCCAGCAGTTTAGGTTCCTACGAGCAGTACTTC
TRBV5-4,TRBD2,TRBJ2-7,-,CASSGGLAGGPREQYF,TGTGCCAGCAGCGGCGGACTAGCGGGAGGGCCGAGGGAGCAGTACTTC
TRBV11-1,-,TRBJ2-3,-,CASSLRQGSSTDTQYF,TGTGCCAGCAGCTTAAGGCAGGGGAGCAGCACAGATACGCAGTATTTT
TRBV7-9,-,TRBJ2-1,-,CASSARIQDPEQFF,TGTGCCAGCAGCGCACGTATACAGGATCCTGAGCAGTTCTTC
TRBV18,TRBD1,TRBJ2-7,once,CASSPFDRGVGEQYF,TGTGCCAGCTCACCATTTGACAGGGGCGTAGGGGAGCAGTACTTC
TRBV30,TRBD2,TRBJ2-5,-,CAWSKGVAGTGKETQYF,TGTGCCTGGAGCAAGGGGGTAGCGGGAACTGGGAAAGAGACCCAGTACTTC
TRBV7-8,TRBD2,TRBJ2-5,-,CASSSRNDRGGQYF,TGTGCCAGCAGCTCGCGGAACGACCGGGGGGGCCAGTACTTC
TRBV11-2,-,TRBJ2-5,-,CASSLAHGGGQETQYF,TGTGCCAGCAGCTTAGCCCACGGGGGAGGCCAAGAGACCCAGTACTTC
TRBV6-6,TRBD2,TRBJ2-2,few,CASRPSGTYTGELFF,TGTGCCAGCAGACCCAGCGGGACTTACACCGGGGAGCTGTTTTTT
TRBV7-9,TRBD2,TRBJ2-7,-,CASSWIVLADEQYF,TGTGCCAGCAGCTGGATCGTACTAGCGGACGAGCAGTACTTC
TRBV12-5,-,TRBJ1-5,-,CASGTSNQPQHF,TGTGCTAGTGGCACTAGCAATCAGCCCCAGCATTTT
TRBV28,-,TRBJ1-4,-,CASSQGHGGKLFF,TGTGCCAGCAGCCAAGGACACGGAGGAAAACTGTTTTTT